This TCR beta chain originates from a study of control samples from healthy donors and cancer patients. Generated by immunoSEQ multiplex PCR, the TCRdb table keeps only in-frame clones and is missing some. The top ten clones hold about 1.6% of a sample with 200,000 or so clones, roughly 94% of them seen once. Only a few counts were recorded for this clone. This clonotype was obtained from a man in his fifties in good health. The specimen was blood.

CDR3 sequence reads: CASINPSGSADTQYF. CDR3 DNA: TGCGCCAGCATTAACCCTAGCGGTAGTGCAGATACGCAGTATTTT. The gene calls are TRBV5-1 and TRBJ2-3; TRBD2 matches 7 bases. This CDR3 region has 15 residues. Germline-derived CDR1 and CDR2 are SGHRS and YFSETQ. Unmatched junction bases numbered 11, after V lost 6 bases and J lost 4 bases. The full variable domain, rest sourced from reference TRBV5-1 and TRBJ2-3, is KAGVTQTPRYLIKTRGQQVTLSCSPISGHRSVSWYQQTPGQGLQFLFEYFSETQRNKGNFPGRFSGRQFSNSRSEMNVSTLELGDSALYLCASINPSGSADTQYFGPGTRLTVL.